This entry describes one T cell receptor (beta chain). Its target is unknown. The sample belongs to a study of OX40 agonist ivuxolimab in advanced cancers. Overall study context: Subjects had a mean age of about 60 years, with a range of roughly 23 to 79; 82.7% were male. General study points: Researchers report that CD8+ T cells had, on average, more expanded clones than CD4+.

Systemic immunosuppression or autoimmune disease history was grounds to exclude patients. This CDR3 comprises 17 residues. Per the germline V gene, CDR1 is MNHEY and CDR2 is SMNVEV (reference sequence). After removal of 6 bases from V and 2 bases from J, the junction contained 10 bases not matched to a gene. TCRdb keeps only in-frame clones here, not all; method: immunoSEQ multiplex PCR. The table records about 100,000 clones, about 88% of them present only once. The chain links TRBV27 to TRBJ2-7; 13 bases fit TRBD2. The TCR originated in an adult with an advanced solid tumor such as melanoma, head and neck, liver or kidney cancer. The specimen was CD4+ or CD8+ T cells sorted from blood, collected in a trial of the OX40 agonist ivuxolimab. DNA for the CDR3: TGTGCCAGCAGCGACGGACTAGCGGGAGTCCCTACCTACGAGCAGTACTTC. Translated, it gives CASSDGLAGVPTYEQYF.